One and the same sample provided the 3 T cell receptor beta chains below, sequenced in a study of technical replicates of blood from several donors. Clones were read by immunoSEQ multiplex PCR, and TCRdb kept only the in-frame ones, dropping some. The profile shows around 93,000 clones, about 95% of them singletons. Sequenced input: T cells isolated from PBMCs. The receptors were sampled from a human donor in good health.

The chain joins TRBV4-1 to TRBJ2-1, with a tentative D call TRBD2 (5 bases). Germline loops: CDR1 MGHRA, CDR2 YSYEKL. The CDR3 loop spans 13 amino acids. V was trimmed by 4 bases and J by 8 bases, leaving 12 bases between them. CDR3 residues: CASSRGNVYEQFF. The CDR3 DNA follows: TGCGCCAGCAGCCGAGGGAACGTCTATGAGCAGTTCTTC.

This chain links TRBV18 with TRBJ1-1, with D uncertain. The CDR3 spans 13 residues. In germline, CDR1 is KGHSH, CDR2 LQKENI. The germline V and J ends were trimmed by 6 bases and 2 bases, with 10 bases remaining between them. The CDR3 bases are TGTGCCAGCTCTGAGACACGAAACACTGAAGCTTTCTTT. This codes for CASSETRNTEAFF.

V and J are TRBV19 and TRBJ1-1, with D perhaps matching TRBD1 (5 bases). V was shortened by 3 bases and J by 5 bases, with 13 bases between the two germline ends. The germline V gene has CDR1 LNHDA and CDR2 SQIVND (reference sequence). The CDR3 is 14 residues long. For the CDR3, the DNA is TGTGCCAGTAGTATTTATAGGGGAAGGACTGAAGCTTTCTTT. It encodes CASSIYRGRTEAFF.